This T cell receptor beta chain is from a study of blood T cell repertoires in COVID-19. Study context: There were acute and convalescent COVID-19 samples, and they came from the United States, Italy and Spain. T cells, B-cell-depleted T cells, or PBMCs provided the cDNA or gDNA that served as material.

Germline CDR1 MNHEY, CDR2 SMNVEV (reference sequence). CDR3 size: 15 residues. The V end was cut by 6 bases, the J end by 4 bases, with 18 bases between. Original processing methods: How many nucleated cells were present was estimated from reference gene primer amplification. Data came from immunoSEQ multiplex PCR; TCRdb stores just in-frame clones and leaves some out. V and J calls and clone size follow that table, whereas D and trimming were derived from the DNA. The sample contains 150,000 to 200,000 clones, 88% of which appear only once. J is TRBJ1-1 and V is TRBV27; TRBD1 is a possible D gene (5 bases). This TCR was recovered from a middle-aged man who had recovered from COVID-19. The specimen sequenced was peripheral blood. CDR3 in DNA: TGTGCCAGCAGCCGCGGGGGAGGGTCGCGCACTGAAGCTTTCTTT. Translating gives CASSRGGGSRTEAFF.